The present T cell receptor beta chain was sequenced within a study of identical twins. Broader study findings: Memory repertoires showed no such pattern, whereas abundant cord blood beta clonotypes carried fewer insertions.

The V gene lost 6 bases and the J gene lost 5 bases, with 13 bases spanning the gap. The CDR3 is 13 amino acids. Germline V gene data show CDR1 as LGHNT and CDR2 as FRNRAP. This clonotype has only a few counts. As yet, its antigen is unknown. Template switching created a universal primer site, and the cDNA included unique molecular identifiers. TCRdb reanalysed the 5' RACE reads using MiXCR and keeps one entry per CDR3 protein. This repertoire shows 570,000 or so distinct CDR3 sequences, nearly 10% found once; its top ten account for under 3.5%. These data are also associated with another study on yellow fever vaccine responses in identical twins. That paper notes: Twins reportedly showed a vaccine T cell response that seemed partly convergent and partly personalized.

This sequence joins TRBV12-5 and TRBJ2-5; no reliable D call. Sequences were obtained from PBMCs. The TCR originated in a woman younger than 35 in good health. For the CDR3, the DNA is TGTGCTAGTGGGTACTTGGGTTCGGAGACCCAGTACTTC. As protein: CASGYLGSETQYF.